The 3 T cell receptor beta chains below were found in one sample sequenced in a study of monozygotic twins with inflammatory bowel disease. TCRdb reprocessed the 5' RACE reads and stores each CDR3 protein as one record, lacking DNA. The sample totals a few hundred thousand distinct CDR3 sequences. The sequenced sample was blood. The receptors were sampled from a human donor with ulcerative colitis or Crohn's disease, or a healthy co-twin of an affected twin (not recorded which).

The chain recombines TRBV6-4 with TRBJ2-3; no DNA is available, so the TRBD1 call from TCRdb remains unchecked. CDR3 length equals 15 residues. Germline assignment: CDR1 MRHNA and CDR2 SNTAGT. CDR3 sequence: CASSRGEGATDTQYF.

This chain joins TRBV4-2 and TRBJ1-2; the TCRdb D gene call, TRBD1, has no DNA to confirm it. Germline V gene lookup returns CDR1 LGHNA and CDR2 YNFKEQ. CDR3 size: 16 residues. The CDR3 sequence: CASRKRDRDFGYGYTF.

CDR3 in amino acids: CAWRTGAYLNTEAFF. The V gene is TRBV30, the J gene TRBJ1-1; TCRdb lists TRBD1, though no DNA is available to test this call. Germline V CDR1 and CDR2: GTSNPN, SVGIG (reference sequence). This CDR3 is built from 15 residues.